One sample yielded the 15 T cell receptor beta chains listed below, sequenced in a study of CD8 T cells in ankylosing spondylitis (dated by TCRdb to the late 2010s). The method was 5' RACE. The sequencing machine was an Illumina MiSeq. Starting from the raw public reads, TCRdb applied fastp trimming at Q25, assembled clones with MiXCR and retained in-frame beta chains. Rows merge per CDR3 protein into single entries with the most common DNA and genes. The sample has about 30,000 distinct CDR3 sequences on record, 11% to 15% of them singletons. The ten largest clones capture 36% of the sample. Sequencing was carried out using blood. These receptors originate from a male donor with ankylosing spondylitis or in good health (not recorded which).

This clonotype has ten or more counts. This sequence joins TRBV6-2 or TRBV6-3 and TRBJ2-2; D uncertain. V was shortened by 0 bases and J by 5 bases, with 10 bases between the two germline ends. CDR3 length: 15 residues. From germline, CDR1 is MNHEY and CDR2 SVGEGT. As DNA, the CDR3 is TGTGCCAGCAGTTACTCGATTTTCCAGACCGGGGAGCTGTTTTTT. It codes for CASSYSIFQTGELFF.

This clonotype was counted only a few times. The chain employs TRBV12-3 or TRBV12-4 and TRBJ2-3; D unclear. Trimming removed 6 bases from V and 1 base from J, with 14 bases in between. The CDR3 runs to 15 residues. The CDR3 DNA reads TGTGCCAGCAGCCTTGGGTTACACCGCACAGATACGCAGTATTTT. This translates into CASSLGLHRTDTQYF.

The chain carries TRBV6-6 and TRBJ2-3; a weak D match, TRBD2 (5 bases). Germline CDR1 reads MNHNY; CDR2 reads SVGAGI (reference sequence). The CDR3 loop spans 14 amino acids. V was trimmed by 2 bases and J by 2 bases, leaving 8 bases between them. The CDR3 nucleotides read TGTGCCAGCAGTTACGGAGGCCTCACAGATACGCAGTATTTT. Its translation is CASSYGGLTDTQYF.

The chain employs TRBV7-2 and TRBJ1-4; D not resolved. Germline values: CDR1 SGHTA, CDR2 FQGNSA. V shed 2 bases and J shed 8 bases, with 18 bases lying between them. The CDR3 covers 16 residues. This chain's CDR3 is CASSLQSAGLGEKLFF. CDR3 in DNA: TGTGCCAGCAGCTTACAATCTGCGGGCTTGGGAGAAAAACTGTTTTTT.

J is TRBJ2-1 and V is TRBV7-9; 10 positions match TRBD2. Germline V gene data show CDR1 as SEHNR and CDR2 as FQNEAQ (reference sequence). V was clipped by 2 bases and J by 13 bases; unmatched bases: 2. There are 12 residues in the CDR3. The CDR3 DNA sequence: TGTGCCAGCAGCTTAAGCGGGAGGGGACAGTTCTTC. Translation: CASSLSGRGQFF.

The rearrangement joins TRBV5-1 to TRBJ1-2; TRBD1 is a possible D gene (6 bases). V lost 4 bases to trimming and J lost 2 bases, with 12 bases between them. The germline CDR1 and CDR2 sequences are SGHRS and YFSETQ. The CDR3 length is 14 residues. CDR3 nucleotides: TGCGCCAGCAGCCAGCGGACAGCCAACTATGGCTACACCTTC. This gives the protein CASSQRTANYGYTF.

The rearrangement uses TRBV7-9 and TRBJ2-3; D unresolved. The CDR3 length is 14 residues. Germline V CDR1 and CDR2: SEHNR, FQNEAQ (reference sequence). Trimming took 1 base from V and 3 from J, leaving 8 bases between them. As DNA, the CDR3 is TGTGCCAGCAGCTTAGTTTCTGGAACAGATACGCAGTATTTT. Protein product: CASSLVSGTDTQYF.

This rearrangement joins TRBV9 to TRBJ2-1; 8 bases align to TRBD1. The CDR3 totals 15 residues. V was clipped by 3 bases and J by 6 bases; unmatched bases: 8. The germline V gene encodes CDR1 SGDLS and CDR2 YYNGEE. CDR3 sequence (DNA): TGTGCCAGCAGCGCAGGACAGGGTCCATCCAATGAGCAGTTCTTC. Translation: CASSAGQGPSNEQFF.

The rearrangement uses TRBV14 and TRBJ2-2; 8 bases align to TRBD1. Germline trimming cut 0 bases from V and 5 bases from J; bases unmatched to any gene: 8. Germline V gene data show CDR1 as SGHDN and CDR2 as FVKESK. The CDR3 loop spans 17 amino acids. CDR3 nucleotide sequence: TGTGCCAGCAGCCAAGATCTGGGACAGGTTCTTACCGGGGAGCTGTTTTTT. Residues: CASSQDLGQVLTGELFF.

The J gene is TRBJ2-1, the V gene TRBV28; the match to TRBD2 covers 11 bases. With V trimmed by 4 bases and J by 6 bases, 11 bases remained unmatched. Germline CDR1 and CDR2: MDHEN and SYDVKM. The CDR3 has 17 amino acids. The CDR3 DNA reads TGTGCCAGCAGTTATCGACTAGCGGGAATTGAGGGCAATGAGCAGTTCTTC. Its protein is CASSYRLAGIEGNEQFF.

The chain recombines TRBV12-3 or TRBV12-4 with TRBJ2-7; 7 positions agree with TRBD2. This CDR3 has 12 residues. The V and J ends lost 4 bases and 5 bases, in that order; junction bases with no gene match: 2. CDR3 residues: CASSYGGDEQYV. The CDR3 coding sequence is TGTGCCAGCAGTTATGGGGGGGACGAGCAGTACGTC.

V usage is TRBV29-1 and J usage is TRBJ2-5; D is undetermined. Germline CDR1 reads SQVTM; CDR2 reads ANQGSEA. V lost 3 bases and J lost 4, with 3 bases in between. The CDR3 is 10 amino acids. Here the CDR3 reads CSVEIETQYF. Written as DNA, the CDR3 is TGCAGCGTTGAGATAGAGACCCAGTACTTC.

The J gene is TRBJ1-6, the V gene TRBV12-3 or TRBV12-4; a possible D gene is TRBD1 (5 bases). The V gene lost 7 bases and the J gene lost 7 bases, with 17 bases spanning the gap. The CDR3 is 15 amino acids. As DNA, the CDR3 is TGTGCCAGCACCTTTTTGCAGCCAGGGAATTCACCCCTCCACTTT. It is translated as CASTFLQPGNSPLHF.

The rearrangement uses TRBV30 and TRBJ2-1; a possible D gene is TRBD1 (5 bases). CDR1 and CDR2 from the germline V gene are GTSNPN and SVGIG (reference sequence). Trimming took off 5 bases at V and 3 bases at J, with 5 bases between the two ends. The CDR3 runs 11 residues. CDR3 amino acids: CAWDSYNEQFF. CDR3 coding DNA: TGTGCCTGGGACAGCTACAATGAGCAGTTCTTC.

This clonotype came up a few times. The chain joins TRBV5-4 to TRBJ2-2, with a possible D match to TRBD2 (6 bases). The CDR3 has 15 amino acids. Deletions cut 2 bases from V and 5 bases from J, with 13 bases between. The V gene's germline CDR1 is SGHNT and CDR2 YYREEE (reference sequence). This CDR3 reads CASSFYLGGTGELFF. In nucleotides, the CDR3 is TGTGCCAGCAGCTTCTACCTGGGAGGTACCGGGGAGCTGTTTTTT.